This T cell receptor beta chain comes out of a study of identical twins. Overall study findings and caveats: There was an excess of low generation probability in the out-of-frame alpha sequences that twins shared.

Worth noting for this clonotype: As yet, its antigen is unknown.

TCRdb passed the 5' RACE reads through MiXCR, listing each CDR3 protein once. The table includes 450,000 or so distinct CDR3 sequences, 13% to 15% detected once. This sample also belongs to another study, concerning yellow fever vaccine responses in identical twins.

This clonotype was obtained from a woman aged 18-35 years in good health. Sequencing was carried out using CD4+ T cells sorted from blood.

The CDR3 here is CASSQESGANVLTF. The CDR3 DNA follows: TGTGCCAGCAGCCAGGAGTCTGGGGCCAACGTCCTGACTTTC. This chain uses TRBV7-2 with TRBJ2-6, with D uncertain. The germline V gene encodes CDR1 SGHTA and CDR2 FQGNSA. The CDR3 consists of 14 residues. The germline V and J ends were trimmed by 5 bases and 1 base, with 6 bases remaining between them.